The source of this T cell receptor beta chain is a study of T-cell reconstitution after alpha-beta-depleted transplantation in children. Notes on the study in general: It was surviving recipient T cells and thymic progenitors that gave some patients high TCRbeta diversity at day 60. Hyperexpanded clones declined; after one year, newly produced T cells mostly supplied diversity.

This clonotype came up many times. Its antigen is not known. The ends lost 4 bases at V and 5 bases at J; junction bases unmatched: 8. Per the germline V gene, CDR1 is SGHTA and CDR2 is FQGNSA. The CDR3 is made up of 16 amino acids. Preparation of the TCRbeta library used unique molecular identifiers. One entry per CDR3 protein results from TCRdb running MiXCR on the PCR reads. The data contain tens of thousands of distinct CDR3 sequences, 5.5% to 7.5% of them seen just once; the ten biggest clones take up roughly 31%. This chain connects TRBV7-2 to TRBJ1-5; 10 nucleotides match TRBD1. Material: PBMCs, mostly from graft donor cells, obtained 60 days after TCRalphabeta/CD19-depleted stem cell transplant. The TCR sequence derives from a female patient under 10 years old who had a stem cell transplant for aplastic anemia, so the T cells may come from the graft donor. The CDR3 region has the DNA TGTGCCAGCAGCTCCCCCCCGGGGACAGGGGATCAGCCCCAGCATTTT. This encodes CASSSPPGTGDQPQHF. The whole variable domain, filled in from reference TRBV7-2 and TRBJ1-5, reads GAGVSQSPSNKVTEKGKDVELRCDPISGHTALYWYRQSLGQGLEFLIYFQGNSAPDKSGLPSDRFSAERTGGSVSTLTIQRTQQEDSAVYLCASSSPPGTGDQPQHFGDGTRLSIL.